The rows below give T cell receptor beta chains drawn from one sample of a study of T cells in localized non-small cell lung cancer. Clones were read by immunoSEQ multiplex PCR, and TCRdb kept only the in-frame ones, dropping some. Of about 5,400 clones detected, roughly a third appear once; the ten largest clones hold 8.2%. This specimen consisted of lung tumor tissue, obtained before any cancer treatment. These receptors originate from a male donor aged 60 or older with stage I squamous cell lung carcinoma. CDR3s include the opening cysteine and the closing phenylalanine or tryptophan. The D gene is left open where the match is weak. Rows may omit the clone size; those that give it use once, few, many or a size class.

clone size	V gene	D gene	J gene	CDR3 DNA	CDR3 protein
NA	TRBV19	NA	TRBJ1-5	TGTGCCAGTAGTCAGGGAATAAATCAGCCCCAGCATTTT	CASSQGINQPQHF
NA	TRBV19	TRBD1	TRBJ2-1	TGTGCCAGTAGGGAGACAGGGCACCTATCCTACAATGAGCAGTTCTTC	CASRETGHLSYNEQFF
few	TRBV18	TRBD1	TRBJ2-7	TGTGCCAGCTCACCACCGACAGGGGCCAACGAGCAGTACTTC	CASSPPTGANEQYF
NA	TRBV11-3	TRBD1	TRBJ2-1	TGTGCCAGCAGCCCCCAGGACAGGGGGAACAATGAGCAGTTCTTC	CASSPQDRGNNEQFF
few	TRBV29-1	NA	TRBJ1-2	TGCAGCGTTGAAGGGGGGGCGGGCTATGGCTACACCTTC	CSVEGGAGYGYTF
NA	TRBV28	TRBD1	TRBJ1-1	TGTGCCAGCAGCTTACCGGGACAGGGGAGGAGGGAAGCTTTCTTT	CASSLPGQGRREAFF
few	TRBV7-1	NA	TRBJ2-2	TGTGCCAGCAGCGTATCCATAGACTTTAGTGGCGGGGAGCTGTTTTTT	CASSVSIDFSGGELFF
few	TRBV6-8	NA	TRBJ1-6	TGTGCCAGCAGGGACGGGAGCTCCTATAATTCACCCCTCCACTTT	CASRDGSSYNSPLHF
medium-sized	TRBV9	TRBD2	TRBJ2-1	TGTGCCAGCAGCGTAGGTTGGGGGGGATCCTACAATGAGCAGTTCTTC	CASSVGWGGSYNEQFF
few	TRBV6-7	TRBD2	TRBJ2-7	TGTGCCAGCAGTTACTCCACTAGCGGGGGGGTTAGCTCCTACGAGCAGTACTTC	CASSYSTSGGVSSYEQYF
medium-sized	TRBV11-3	NA	TRBJ1-1	TGTGCCAGCAGCTTCAAGGCAGGAATGAACACTGAAGCTTTCTTT	CASSFKAGMNTEAFF
NA	TRBV9	TRBD1	TRBJ1-1	TGTGCCAGCAGCCCCCGGACAGGGGCATCTTTCTTT	CASSPRTGASFF
NA	TRBV6-8	NA	TRBJ2-2	TGTGCCAGCAGTTACTCGTCTGGGGCGGGGATGACCGGGGAGCTGTTTTTT	CASSYSSGAGMTGELFF
NA	TRBV9	NA	TRBJ2-7	TGTGCCAGCAGCCGCTTTCAGTCGGGTGAGCAGTACTTC	CASSRFQSGEQYF
NA	TRBV9	NA	TRBJ1-6	TGTGCCAGCAGCACACATGGGGATTCACCCCTCCACTTT	CASSTHGDSPLHF
NA	TRBV19	TRBD2	TRBJ2-1	TGTGCCAGTAGTTCTCTAGCGGGGGCCTACAATGAGCAGTTCTTC	CASSSLAGAYNEQFF
NA	TRBV18	TRBD1	TRBJ2-5	TGTGCCAGCTCACCCCAGGCGGGACAGGGCGGATTTGAGACCCAGTACTTC	CASSPQAGQGGFETQYF
few	TRBV6-8	TRBD2	TRBJ2-3	TGTGCCAGCAGTCAGCCTAGCGGCGCAGATACGCAGTATTTT	CASSQPSGADTQYF
NA	TRBV1	NA	TRBJ2-1	TGCGCCAGCAGCTTAGCCGGGACTAGCGGTCTCAATGAGCAGTTCTTC	CASSLAGTSGLNEQFF
NA	TRBV19	NA	TRBJ2-1	TGTGCCAGTAGTATTGGGGTTAGCTCCTACAATGAGCAGTTCTTC	CASSIGVSSYNEQFF
NA	TRBV5-1	TRBD1	TRBJ1-3	TGCGCCAGCAGCTACGGACAGGGGGGAAGTAGTGGAAACACCATATATTTT	CASSYGQGGSSGNTIYF
NA	TRBV18	TRBD1	TRBJ1-2	TGTGCCAGCTCGGCCCCGGACAGGCCCAGGAGTGGCTACACCTTC	CASSAPDRPRSGYTF
medium-sized	TRBV30	NA	TRBJ1-1	TGTGCCTGGAGTGTTGGGGGTTTTACTGAAGCTTTCTTT	CAWSVGGFTEAFF
few	TRBV10-3	NA	TRBJ2-1	TGTGCCATCAGTGAAGATCCGAGCTCCTACAATGAGCAGTTCTTC	CAISEDPSSYNEQFF
few	TRBV9	NA	TRBJ2-1	TGTGCCAGCAGTTTACTACAGGGACAGCAGTTCTTC	CASSLLQGQQFF
NA	TRBV9	TRBD1	TRBJ1-1	TGTGCCAGCAGGGCACCAGGCAGGGGGCTGGCTGAAGCTTTCTTT	CASRAPGRGLAEAFF
NA	TRBV11-3	NA	TRBJ1-6	TGTGCCAGCAGCCCCAGAGGGAGGGGCGGCTCACCCCTCCACTTT	CASSPRGRGGSPLHF
NA	TRBV19	NA	TRBJ2-5	TGTGCCAGTAGTATAGCGGGGGGCTACCAAGAGACCCAGTACTTC	CASSIAGGYQETQYF
few	TRBV6-8	NA	TRBJ2-7	TGTGCCAGCAGTTACCGTCCCGGTGCGGGGAGGAACGAGCAGTACTTC	CASSYRPGAGRNEQYF
few	TRBV9	NA	TRBJ1-5	TGTGCCAGCAGCGTAGGGGGAGGGGCAAATCAGCCCCAGCATTTT	CASSVGGGANQPQHF
NA	TRBV6-8	NA	TRBJ1-4	TGTGCCATCAGTAATGGTCGGGGGAATAATGAAAAACTGTTTTTT	CAISNGRGNNEKLFF
NA	TRBV19	NA	TRBJ1-4	TGTGCCAGTAGTATTCTCGGTACTACTAATGAAAAACTGTTTTTT	CASSILGTTNEKLFF
NA	TRBV28	NA	TRBJ1-1	TGTGCCAGCACCTCTATGGGGGCGACCGCTTTCTTT	CASTSMGATAFF
medium-sized	TRBV11-3	TRBD1	TRBJ1-1	TGTGCCAGCAGCTTGGGGCCACAGGGGGAGAAAGCTTTCTTT	CASSLGPQGEKAFF
few	TRBV18	NA	TRBJ1-1	TGTGCCAGCTCACAGGACAGGAACACTGAAGCTTTCTTT	CASSQDRNTEAFF
NA	TRBV6-7	NA	TRBJ2-7	TGTGCCAGCAATATTCGCTACGAGCAGTACTTC	CASNIRYEQYF
NA	TRBV18	NA	TRBJ1-2	TGTGCCAGCTCACCGACCCAGGGGACCTTCTATGGCTACACCTTC	CASSPTQGTFYGYTF
few	TRBV11-3	TRBD1	TRBJ1-1	TGTGCCAGCAGCCATGAGGGACAGGGGAACACTGAAGCTTTCTTT	CASSHEGQGNTEAFF
once	TRBV5-1	NA	TRBJ2-7	TGCGCCAGCAGCTTGGGCCTTGGCGACACGGACTACGAGCAGTACTTC	CASSLGLGDTDYEQYF
NA	TRBV6-8	NA	TRBJ2-1	TGTGCCAGCAGCCCCCCCACAGGCTACAATGAGCAGTTCTTC	CASSPPTGYNEQFF